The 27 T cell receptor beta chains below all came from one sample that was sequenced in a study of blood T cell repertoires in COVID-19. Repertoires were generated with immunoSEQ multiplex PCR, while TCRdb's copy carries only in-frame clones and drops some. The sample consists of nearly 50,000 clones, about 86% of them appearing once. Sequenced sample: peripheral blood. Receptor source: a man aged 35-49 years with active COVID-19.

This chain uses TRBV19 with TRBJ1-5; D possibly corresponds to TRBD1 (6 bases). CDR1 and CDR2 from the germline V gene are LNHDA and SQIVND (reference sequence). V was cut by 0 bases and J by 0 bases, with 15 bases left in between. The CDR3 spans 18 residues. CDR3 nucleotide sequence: TGTGCCAGTAGTATAGATGTTATGGGGGCGTATAGCAATCAGCCCCAGCATTTT. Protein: CASSIDVMGAYSNQPQHF.

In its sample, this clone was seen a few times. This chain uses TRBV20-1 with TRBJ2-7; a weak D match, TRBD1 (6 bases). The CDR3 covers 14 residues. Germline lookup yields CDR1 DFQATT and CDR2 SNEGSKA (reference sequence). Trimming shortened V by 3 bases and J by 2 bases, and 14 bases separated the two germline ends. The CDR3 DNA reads TGCAGTGCTAGTTCGGGGACACTTACCTACGAGCAGTACTTC. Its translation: CSASSGTLTYEQYF.

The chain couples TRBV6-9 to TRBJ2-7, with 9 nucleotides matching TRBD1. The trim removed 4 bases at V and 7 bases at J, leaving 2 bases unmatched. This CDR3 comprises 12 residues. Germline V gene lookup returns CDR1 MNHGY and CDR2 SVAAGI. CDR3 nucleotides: TGTGCCAGCAGTTCCGGACAGGGGGAGCAGTACTTC. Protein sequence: CASSSGQGEQYF.

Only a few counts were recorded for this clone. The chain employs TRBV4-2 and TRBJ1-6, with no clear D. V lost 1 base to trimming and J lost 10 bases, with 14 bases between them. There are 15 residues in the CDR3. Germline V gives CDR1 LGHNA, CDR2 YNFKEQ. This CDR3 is CASSQGLGVGSPLHF. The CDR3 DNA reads TGTGCCAGCAGCCAAGGTCTCGGGGTAGGATCACCCCTCCACTTT.

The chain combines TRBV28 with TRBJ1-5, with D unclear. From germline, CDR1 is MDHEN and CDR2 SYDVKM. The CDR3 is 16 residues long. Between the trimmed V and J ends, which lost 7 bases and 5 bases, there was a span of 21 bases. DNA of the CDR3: TGTGCCAGCACCCTTAGCGCACACGTAGGTTATCAGCCCCAGCATTTT. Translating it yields CASTLSAHVGYQPQHF.

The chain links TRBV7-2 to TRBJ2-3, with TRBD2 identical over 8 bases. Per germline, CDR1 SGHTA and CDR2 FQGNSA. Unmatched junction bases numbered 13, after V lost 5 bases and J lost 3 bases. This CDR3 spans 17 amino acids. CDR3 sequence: CASSQHEASGRTDTQYF. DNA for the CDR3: TGTGCCAGCAGCCAACACGAGGCGAGCGGGAGAACAGATACGCAGTATTTT.

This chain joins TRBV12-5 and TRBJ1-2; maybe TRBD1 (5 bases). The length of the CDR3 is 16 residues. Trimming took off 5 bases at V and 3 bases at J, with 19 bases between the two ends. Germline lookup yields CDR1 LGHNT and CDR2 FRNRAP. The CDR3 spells CASGAGGGKGYYGYTF. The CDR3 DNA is TGTGCTAGTGGTGCGGGGGGTGGGAAAGGTTACTATGGCTACACCTTC.

The CDR3 region is CSAIIQGSQAYTF. The CDR3 DNA reads as TGCAGCGCAATTATACAGGGGAGTCAGGCCTACACCTTC. V and J are TRBV29-1 and TRBJ1-2; TRBD1 matches 7 bases. Germline-derived CDR1 and CDR2 are SQVTM and ANQGSEA. There are 13 residues in the CDR3. Trimming at V came to 7 bases and at J to 10 bases, leaving 15 bases not matched to a gene.

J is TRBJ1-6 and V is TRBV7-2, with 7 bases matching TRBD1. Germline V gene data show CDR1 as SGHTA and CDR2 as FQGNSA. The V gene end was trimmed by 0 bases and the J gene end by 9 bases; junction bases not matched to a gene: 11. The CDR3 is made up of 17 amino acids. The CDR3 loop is CASSLARGQGVGSPLHF. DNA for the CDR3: TGTGCCAGCAGCTTAGCGCGGGGTCAGGGGGTCGGTTCACCCCTCCACTTT.

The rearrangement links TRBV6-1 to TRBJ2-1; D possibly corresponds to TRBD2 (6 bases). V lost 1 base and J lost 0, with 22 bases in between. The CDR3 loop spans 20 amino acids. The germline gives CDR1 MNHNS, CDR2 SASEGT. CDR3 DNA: TGTGCCAGCAGTGAAGGCCGTAATGGGACTCTATTGAGCTCCTACAATGAGCAGTTCTTC. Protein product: CASSEGRNGTLLSSYNEQFF.

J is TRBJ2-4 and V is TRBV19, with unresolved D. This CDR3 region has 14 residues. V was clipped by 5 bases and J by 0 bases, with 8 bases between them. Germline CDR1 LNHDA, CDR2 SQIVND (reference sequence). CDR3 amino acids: CASSSFLAKNIQYF. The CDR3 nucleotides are TGTGCCAGTAGTTCTTTCTTAGCCAAAAACATTCAGTACTTC. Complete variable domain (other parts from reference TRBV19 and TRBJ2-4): DGGITQSPKYLFRKEGQNVTLSCEQNLNHDAMYWYRQDPGQGLRLIYYSQIVNDFQKGDIAEGYSVSREKKESFPLTVTSAQKNPTAFYLCASSSFLAKNIQYFGAGTRLSVL.

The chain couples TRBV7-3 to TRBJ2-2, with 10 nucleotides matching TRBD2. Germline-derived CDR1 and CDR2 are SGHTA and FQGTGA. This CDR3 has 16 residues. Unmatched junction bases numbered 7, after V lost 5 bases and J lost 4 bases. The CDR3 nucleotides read TGTGCCAGCAGCCCCCTGAGCGGGAGGGCCACCGGGGAGCTGTTTTTT. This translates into CASSPLSGRATGELFF.

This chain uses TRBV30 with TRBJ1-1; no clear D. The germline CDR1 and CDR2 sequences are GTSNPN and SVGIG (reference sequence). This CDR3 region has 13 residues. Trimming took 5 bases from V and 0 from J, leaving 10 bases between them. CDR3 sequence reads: CAWVEGMNTEAFF. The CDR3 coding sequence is TGTGCCTGGGTCGAGGGAATGAACACTGAAGCTTTCTTT.

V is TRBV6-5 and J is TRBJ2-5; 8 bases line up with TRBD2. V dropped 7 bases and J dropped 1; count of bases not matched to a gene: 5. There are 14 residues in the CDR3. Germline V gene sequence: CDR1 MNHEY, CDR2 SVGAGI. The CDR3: CASTLAGTQETQYF. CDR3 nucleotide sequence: TGTGCCAGCACCTTAGCGGGAACCCAAGAGACCCAGTACTTC.

This chain's CDR3 is CASSYSGRRGTGELFF. The CDR3 nucleotides read TGTGCCAGCAGTTACTCCGGGAGAAGGGGCACCGGGGAGCTGTTTTTT. The chain recombines TRBV6-5 with TRBJ2-2; D may be TRBD2 (6 bases). The CDR3 totals 16 residues. CDR1 and CDR2 from the germline V gene are MNHEY and SVGAGI. Trimming cost V 0 bases and J 4 bases, with 12 bases left between them.

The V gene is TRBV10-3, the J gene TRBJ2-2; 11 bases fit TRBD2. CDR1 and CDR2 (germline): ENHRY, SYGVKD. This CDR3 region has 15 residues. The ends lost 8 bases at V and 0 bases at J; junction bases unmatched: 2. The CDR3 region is CAIGTSGSNTGELFF. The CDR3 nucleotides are TGTGCCATCGGGACTAGCGGATCGAACACCGGGGAGCTGTTTTTT.

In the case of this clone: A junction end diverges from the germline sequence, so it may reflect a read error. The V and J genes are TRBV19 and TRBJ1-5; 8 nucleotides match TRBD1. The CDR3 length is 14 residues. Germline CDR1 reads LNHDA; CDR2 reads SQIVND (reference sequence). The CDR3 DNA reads TGTGCCAGTAGTGTAGACAGGGGCTATCAGCCCCAGCATTTT. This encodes CASSVDRGYQPQHF.

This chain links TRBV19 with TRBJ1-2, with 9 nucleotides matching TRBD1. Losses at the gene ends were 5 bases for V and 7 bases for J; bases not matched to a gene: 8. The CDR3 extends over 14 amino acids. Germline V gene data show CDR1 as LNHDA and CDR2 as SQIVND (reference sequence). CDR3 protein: CASSRTGGIGGYTF. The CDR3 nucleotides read TGTGCCAGTAGTCGTACAGGGGGCATAGGTGGCTACACCTTC.

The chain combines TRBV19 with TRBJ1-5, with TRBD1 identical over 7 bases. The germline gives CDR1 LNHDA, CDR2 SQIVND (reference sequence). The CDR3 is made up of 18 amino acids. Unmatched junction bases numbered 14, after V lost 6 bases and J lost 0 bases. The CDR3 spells CASSKGQLLVLSNQPQHF. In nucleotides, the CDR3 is TGTGCCAGTAGCAAGGGACAGCTCCTTGTTCTTAGCAATCAGCCCCAGCATTTT.

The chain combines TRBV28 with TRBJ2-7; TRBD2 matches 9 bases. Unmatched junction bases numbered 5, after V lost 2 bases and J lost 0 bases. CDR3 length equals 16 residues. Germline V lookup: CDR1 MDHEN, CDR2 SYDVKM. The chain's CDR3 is CASSLLAGMASYEQYF. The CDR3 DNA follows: TGTGCCAGCAGTTTACTAGCGGGAATGGCCTCCTACGAGCAGTACTTC.

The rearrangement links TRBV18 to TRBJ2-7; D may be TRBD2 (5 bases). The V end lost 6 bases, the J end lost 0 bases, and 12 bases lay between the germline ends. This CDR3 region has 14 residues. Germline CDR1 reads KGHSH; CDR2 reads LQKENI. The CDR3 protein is CASSQAGGSYEQYF. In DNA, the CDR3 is TGTGCCAGCTCCCAGGCGGGCGGCTCCTACGAGCAGTACTTC.

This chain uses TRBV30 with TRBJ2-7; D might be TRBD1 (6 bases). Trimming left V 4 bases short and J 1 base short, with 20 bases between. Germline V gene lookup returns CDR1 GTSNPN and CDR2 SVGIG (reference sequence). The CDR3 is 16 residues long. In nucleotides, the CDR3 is TGTGCCTGGATGTCCTTAAAGGGACACCCTTCCTACGAGCAGTACTTC. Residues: CAWMSLKGHPSYEQYF. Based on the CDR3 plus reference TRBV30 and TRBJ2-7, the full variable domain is SQTIHQWPATLVQPVGSPLSLECTVEGTSNPNLYWYRQAAGRGLQLLFYSVGIGQISSEVPQNLSASRPQDRQFILSSKKLLLSDSGFYLCAWMSLKGHPSYEQYFGPGTRLTVT.

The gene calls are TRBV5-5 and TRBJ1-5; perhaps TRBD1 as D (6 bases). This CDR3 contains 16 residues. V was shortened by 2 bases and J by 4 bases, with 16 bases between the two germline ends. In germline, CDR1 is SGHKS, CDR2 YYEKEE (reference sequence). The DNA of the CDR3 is TGTGCCAGCAGCTTCACCGGGACACTATCTAATCAGCCCCAGCATTTT. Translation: CASSFTGTLSNQPQHF.

This CDR3 is CASSPEERRGGNEQFF. CDR3 DNA: TGTGCCAGCAGTCCAGAGGAGCGGAGGGGGGGGAATGAGCAGTTCTTC. The chain joins TRBV27 to TRBJ2-1; possible D gene TRBD2, 7 bases. The CDR3 loop spans 16 amino acids. CDR1 and CDR2 from the germline V gene are MNHEY and SMNVEV (reference sequence). V lost 5 bases and J 7 bases, leaving 21 bases between the germline ends.

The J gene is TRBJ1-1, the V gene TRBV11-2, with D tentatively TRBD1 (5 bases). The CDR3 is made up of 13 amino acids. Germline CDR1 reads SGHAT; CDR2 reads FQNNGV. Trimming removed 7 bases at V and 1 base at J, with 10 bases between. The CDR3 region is CASTPQGNTEAFF. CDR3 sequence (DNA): TGTGCCAGCACCCCCCAGGGGAACACTGAAGCTTTCTTT.

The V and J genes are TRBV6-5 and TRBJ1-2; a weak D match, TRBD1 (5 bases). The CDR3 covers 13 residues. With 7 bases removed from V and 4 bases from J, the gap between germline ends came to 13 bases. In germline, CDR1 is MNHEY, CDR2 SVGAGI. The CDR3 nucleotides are TGTGCCAGCACCAAATTACAGGCCTATGGCTACACCTTC. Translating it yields CASTKLQAYGYTF.

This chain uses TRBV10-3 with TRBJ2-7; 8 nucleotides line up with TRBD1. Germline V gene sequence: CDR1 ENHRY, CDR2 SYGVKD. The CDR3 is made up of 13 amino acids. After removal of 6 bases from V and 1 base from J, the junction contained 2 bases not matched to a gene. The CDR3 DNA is TGTGCCATCAGCCGACAGGGGTCCTACGAGCAGTACTTC. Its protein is CAISRQGSYEQYF.